This T cell receptor (beta chain) was captured in a study of cytomegalovirus exposure and HLA in healthy donors. Study-level results: It was confirmed in vitro that a few of the CMV-associated chains were specific for CMV antigens. Donor immune exposure was known only as CMV serostatus.

With respect to this clone: What it binds is unknown.

The PCR employed 60 Vbeta primers together with 13 Jbeta primers. Sequencing was performed with immunoSEQ multiplex PCR; in TCRdb, only in-frame clones are kept and a portion is missing. Recorded here are about 99,000 clones; the top ten clones represent approximately 3.7%. Material for sequencing was PBMCs. This TCR was sampled from a man in his forties in good health and CMV-seronegative.

CDR3 in DNA: TGTGCCAGCAGTCACGACAGGGGCCTCTTCGGCTACACCTTC. Protein: CASSHDRGLFGYTF. V is TRBV28 and J is TRBJ1-2; 8 nucleotides align to TRBD1. Germline CDR1 reads MDHEN; CDR2 reads SYDVKM. The CDR3 is 14 amino acids. With V trimmed by 5 bases and J by 8 bases, 10 bases remained unmatched.